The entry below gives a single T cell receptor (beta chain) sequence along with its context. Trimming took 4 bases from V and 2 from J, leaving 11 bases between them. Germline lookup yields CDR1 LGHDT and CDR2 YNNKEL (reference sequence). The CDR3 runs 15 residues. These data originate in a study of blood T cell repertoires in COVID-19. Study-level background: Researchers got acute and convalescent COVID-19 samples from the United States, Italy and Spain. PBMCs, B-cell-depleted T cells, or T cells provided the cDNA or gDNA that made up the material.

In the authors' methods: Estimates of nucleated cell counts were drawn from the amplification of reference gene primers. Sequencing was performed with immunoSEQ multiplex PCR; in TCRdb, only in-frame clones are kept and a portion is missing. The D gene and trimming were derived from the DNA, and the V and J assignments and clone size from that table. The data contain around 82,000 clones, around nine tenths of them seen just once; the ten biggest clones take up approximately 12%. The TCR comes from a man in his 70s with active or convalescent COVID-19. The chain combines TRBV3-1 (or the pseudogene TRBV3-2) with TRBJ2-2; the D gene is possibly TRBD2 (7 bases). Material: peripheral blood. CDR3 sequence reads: CASSPGGTNTGELFF. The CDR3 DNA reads TGTGCCAGCAGCCCCGGGGGGACAAACACCGGGGAGCTGTTTTTT.